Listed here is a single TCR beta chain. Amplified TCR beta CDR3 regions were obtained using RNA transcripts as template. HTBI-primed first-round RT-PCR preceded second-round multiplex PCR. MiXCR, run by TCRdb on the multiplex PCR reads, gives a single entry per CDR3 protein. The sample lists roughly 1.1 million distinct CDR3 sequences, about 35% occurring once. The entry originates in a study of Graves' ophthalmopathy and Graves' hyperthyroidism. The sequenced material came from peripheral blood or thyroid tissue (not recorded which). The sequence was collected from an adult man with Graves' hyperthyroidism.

CDR3 nucleotides: TGTGCCAGCAGCTTAGGAAAGGAGGGGGCCTCTGGGGCCAACGTCCTGACTTTC. Its protein product is CASSLGKEGASGANVLTF. This sequence joins TRBV11-2 and TRBJ2-6; the D gene is possibly TRBD1 (7 bases). Trimming pared 1 base from V and 0 bases from J, leaving 13 bases between. The CDR3 totals 18 residues. Per germline, CDR1 SGHAT and CDR2 FQNNGV. The full variable domain, with the rest looked up from reference TRBV11-2 and TRBJ2-6, is EAGVAQSPRYKIIEKRQSVAFWCNPISGHATLYWYQQILGQGPKLLIQFQNNGVVDDSQLPKDRFSAERLKGVDSTLKIQPAKLEDSAVYLCASSLGKEGASGANVLTFGAGSRLTVL.